The text below deals with one TCR beta chain. Antigen unknown. Indicated time point: newly diagnosed GD, antithyroid drugs for less than 3 months. From RNA extracted from PBMCs, the TCR library was made. The patients were enrolled through endocrinology in Xi'an, China. The data originate from a study of regulatory T cells in long-lasting Graves disease. Findings of the study overall: Persistent patients had more shared public clonotypes (fewer than 3,000) than new patients (966). Thyroid tissue went unstudied; only peripheral blood was examined.

Germline CDR1 reads ENHRY; CDR2 reads SYGVKD. This CDR3 has 13 residues. The ends lost 8 bases at V and 5 bases at J; junction bases unmatched: 4. For TCR beta, libraries came from iRepertoire HTBI primers and Arm-PCR of CDR3 regions. One entry per CDR3 protein results from TCRdb running MiXCR on the multiplex PCR reads. Of 350,000 to 450,000 distinct CDR3 sequences listed, 15% are singletons. The sample also formed part of further work on T cells in Graves' hyperthyroidism and ophthalmopathy. Per that study: HTBI primers were employed in a first-round RT-PCR of the TCR CDR3.

The J gene is TRBJ2-3, the V gene TRBV10-3; TRBD1 matches at 10 bases. This receptor was identified in a woman under 40 with Graves disease. Sequencing used peripheral blood mononuclear cells (PBMCs), obtained at new diagnosis, from a patient treated with antithyroid drugs. For the CDR3, the DNA is TGTGCCATCCGACAGGGGGCCGAAGATACGCAGTATTTT. Its translation: CAIRQGAEDTQYF.